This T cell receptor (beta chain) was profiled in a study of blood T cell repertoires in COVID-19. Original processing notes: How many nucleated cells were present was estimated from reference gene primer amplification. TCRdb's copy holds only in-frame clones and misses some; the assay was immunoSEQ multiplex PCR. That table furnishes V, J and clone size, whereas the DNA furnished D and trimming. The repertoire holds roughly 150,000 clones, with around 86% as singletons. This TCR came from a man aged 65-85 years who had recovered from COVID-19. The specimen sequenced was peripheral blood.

The CDR3 spells CASSRTGQGREKLFF. The CDR3, as DNA: TGTGCCAGCAGTAGGACGGGACAGGGGCGCGAAAAACTGTTTTTT. The J gene is TRBJ1-4, the V gene TRBV6-5, with 10 bases matching TRBD1. The V gene's germline CDR1 is MNHEY and CDR2 SVGAGI. V lost 5 bases to trimming and J lost 8 bases; unmatched junction nucleotides: 8. The length of the CDR3 is 15 residues.